The 13 T cell receptor beta chains listed next were all sequenced from one sample in a study of shared clonotypes between healthy human individuals. Sequencing was performed with immunoSEQ multiplex PCR; in TCRdb, only in-frame clones are kept and a portion is missing. The sample lists millions of clones; roughly 96% were seen once. Sequenced material: naive CD4+ T cells sorted from blood. Subset denoted: CD45RA+ positively selected. The receptors were gathered from a man between 18 and 29 years old in good health.

The chain joins TRBV2 to TRBJ2-2, with 9 positions matching TRBD1. V lost 7 bases to trimming and J lost 6 bases; unmatched junction nucleotides: 6. Germline values: CDR1 SNHLY, CDR2 FYNNEI. This CDR3 comprises 14 residues. The CDR3 loop reads CASIRGQGPGELFF. The DNA for the CDR3 is TGTGCCAGCATAAGAGGACAGGGGCCCGGGGAGCTGTTTTTT.

The chain uses TRBV20-1 and TRBJ1-2, with D unclear. Trimming shortened V by 1 base and J by 10 bases, and 10 bases separated the two germline ends. The germline V gene encodes CDR1 DFQATT and CDR2 SNEGSKA (reference sequence). This CDR3 is built from 11 residues. CDR3 DNA: TGCAGTGCTAGAGTAGAAAGGACCTACACCTTC. Translation: CSARVERTYTF.

The rearrangement links TRBV15 to TRBJ1-1; possibly TRBD1 for D (6 bases). V was cut by 3 bases and J by 1 base, with 12 bases left in between. Per the germline V gene, CDR1 is LNHNV and CDR2 is YYDKDF (reference sequence). CDR3 length: 15 residues. CDR3 loop: CATSRDMTGNTEAFF. The CDR3, as DNA: TGTGCCACCAGCAGGGATATGACAGGGAACACTGAAGCTTTCTTT.

The chain recombines TRBV10-3 with TRBJ2-2, with 7 bases lining up with TRBD2. CDR3 length: 13 amino acids. V lost 9 bases and J lost 0; bases outside the gene matches: 1. Germline values: CDR1 ENHRY, CDR2 SYGVKD. CDR3 amino acids: CAILAPNTGELFF. In DNA form, the CDR3 reads TGTGCCATACTAGCGCCGAACACCGGGGAGCTGTTTTTT.

The chain uses TRBV4-3 and TRBJ2-4, with 10 bases aligning to TRBD2. J lost 3 bases, V lost 1 base, and 15 bases had no gene match. This CDR3 has 20 amino acids. Germline V gene sequence: CDR1 LGHNA, CDR2 YSLEER. This CDR3 reads CASSQVHLAGVKRDKNIQYF. Here the CDR3 DNA reads TGCGCCAGCAGCCAAGTTCACCTAGCGGGAGTCAAACGGGACAAAAACATTCAGTACTTC.

The CDR3 DNA reads as TGCAGCGTTACCCAGCAGGGGCGCCAAGAGACCCAGTACTTC. Translating it yields CSVTQQGRQETQYF. J is TRBJ2-5 and V is TRBV29-1; perhaps TRBD1 as D (6 bases). This CDR3 is 14 amino acids long. Germline V CDR1 and CDR2: SQVTM, ANQGSEA. V was pared by 5 bases and J by 1 base, with 14 bases between.

V gene TRBV9 combines with J gene TRBJ2-1; no clear D. V was clipped by 4 bases and J by 8 bases, with 7 bases between them. Germline CDR1 is SGDLS and CDR2 is YYNGEE. CDR3 length: 11 amino acids. The CDR3 DNA sequence: TGTGCCAGCAGCCGTCAGGATGAGCAGTTCTTC. The encoded protein is CASSRQDEQFF.

The chain joins TRBV5-1 to TRBJ2-7; 11 nucleotides line up with TRBD1. Germline CDR1 is SGHRS and CDR2 is YFSETQ. This CDR3 region has 17 residues. Germline trimming cut 4 bases from V and 6 bases from J; bases unmatched to any gene: 15. CDR3 sequence: CASSLRTGGVTLGEQYF. CDR3 in DNA: TGCGCCAGCAGCCTTCGGACAGGGGGCGTTACTTTGGGCGAGCAGTACTTC.

The chain links TRBV2 to TRBJ1-4; the D is unclear. The CDR3 has 11 residues. The germline gives CDR1 SNHLY, CDR2 FYNNEI. Trimming took off 8 bases at V and 5 bases at J, with 6 bases between the two ends. CDR3 nucleotide sequence: TGTGCCAGCCGTATAAATGAAAAACTGTTTTTT. This codes for CASRINEKLFF.

The V and J genes are TRBV5-5 and TRBJ2-7, with D tentatively TRBD2 (6 bases). V was cut by 0 bases and J by 3 bases, with 13 bases left in between. The CDR3 consists of 15 residues. Looked up from germline, CDR1 is SGHKS and CDR2 is YYEKEE (reference sequence). The CDR3 region is CASSLDGGANYEQYF. The DNA for the CDR3 is TGTGCCAGCAGCTTGGATGGCGGGGCGAACTACGAGCAGTACTTC. Supplemented by reference TRBV5-5 and TRBJ2-7, the full variable domain reads DAGVTQSPTHLIKTRGQQVTLRCSPISGHKSVSWYQQVLGQGPQFIFQYYEKEERGRGNFPDRFSARQFPNYSSELNVNALLLGDSALYLCASSLDGGANYEQYFGPGTRLTVT.

The chain has TRBV5-6 and TRBJ1-5, with 8 bases identical to TRBD1. The germline V gene encodes CDR1 SGHDT and CDR2 YYEEEE. CDR3 length: 16 amino acids. Losses at the gene ends were 0 bases for V and 0 bases for J; bases not matched to a gene: 2. This CDR3 is CASSLGQGISNQPQHF. In DNA, the CDR3 is TGTGCCAGCAGCTTGGGACAGGGGATTAGCAATCAGCCCCAGCATTTT. The variable domain in full, with the rest retrieved from reference TRBV5-6 and TRBJ1-5, is DAGVTQSPTHLIKTRGQQVTLRCSPKSGHDTVSWYQQALGQGPQFIFQYYEEEERQRGNFPDRFSGHQFPNYSSELNVNALLLGDSALYLCASSLGQGISNQPQHFGDGTRLSIL.

This chain joins TRBV19 and TRBJ2-3, with D possibly being TRBD1 (6 bases). Trimming shortened V by 7 bases and J by 1 base, and 12 bases separated the two germline ends. CDR1 is LNHDA and CDR2 is SQIVND in the germline V gene (reference sequence). The CDR3 is made up of 14 amino acids. CDR3 in DNA: TGTGCCAGTACCCGGGACACACGCACAGATACGCAGTATTTT. Translation: CASTRDTRTDTQYF. The full variable domain, its missing parts supplied by reference TRBV19 and TRBJ2-3, is DGGITQSPKYLFRKEGQNVTLSCEQNLNHDAMYWYRQDPGQGLRLIYYSQIVNDFQKGDIAEGYSVSREKKESFPLTVTSAQKNPTAFYLCASTRDTRTDTQYFGPGTRLTVL.

The chain joins TRBV28 to TRBJ1-6; D uncertain. Germline lookup yields CDR1 MDHEN and CDR2 SYDVKM. This CDR3 has 12 amino acids. V was trimmed by 2 bases and J by 14 bases, leaving 10 bases between them. The CDR3, as DNA: TGTGCCAGCAGTTTAAGAGGGTTCGCCCTCCACTTT. It is translated as CASSLRGFALHF.